The 20 T cell receptor beta chains given below trace back to one sample, sequenced in a study of CD8 T cells in ankylosing spondylitis. MiXCR, applied by TCRdb to the 5' RACE reads, yields one record per CDR3 protein. This table has some 240,000 distinct CDR3 sequences, over 15% appearing once. What was sequenced was blood, either unsorted or a sorted T cell fraction (not recorded which). These receptors were taken from a male donor with ankylosing spondylitis or in good health (not recorded which).

The chain recombines TRBV10-3 with TRBJ2-1; 7 bases match TRBD2. V lost 10 bases and J lost 6; bases outside the gene matches: 9. In germline, CDR1 is ENHRY, CDR2 SYGVKD. This CDR3 is 13 amino acids long. The CDR3 region is CATAGDFTNEQFF. The CDR3 region has the DNA TGTGCCACTGCGGGGGACTTTACCAATGAGCAGTTCTTC.

This sequence joins TRBV7-2 and TRBJ1-4; no firm D call. Germline V CDR1 and CDR2: SGHTA, FQGNSA. Trimming left V 5 bases short and J 0 bases short, with 10 bases between. The CDR3 extends over 15 amino acids. CDR3 in DNA: TGTGCCAGCAGCCCTGTTGGGGCAACTAATGAAAAACTGTTTTTT. Translating gives CASSPVGATNEKLFF.

This clonotype has just a few counts. The chain is built from TRBV4-1 and TRBJ2-3; perhaps TRBD1 as D (5 bases). This CDR3 region has 16 residues. CDR1 and CDR2 from the germline V gene are MGHRA and YSYEKL. The germline V and J ends were trimmed by 0 bases and 2 bases, with 12 bases remaining between them. CDR3 loop: CASSQDAGAITDTQYF. DNA for the CDR3: TGCGCCAGCAGCCAAGATGCTGGGGCTATCACAGATACGCAGTATTTT.

This clonotype has just a few counts. V is TRBV6-1 and J is TRBJ2-6; no firm D call. V lost 7 bases and J lost 0, with 10 bases in between. Germline CDR1 is MNHNS and CDR2 is SASEGT. The CDR3 contains 15 residues. DNA for the CDR3: TGTGCCAGCACGTCCCCGGACTCTGGGGCCAACGTCCTGACTTTC. Its translation is CASTSPDSGANVLTF.

The genes are TRBV7-2 and TRBJ2-1, with 12 bases identical to TRBD1. The ends lost 0 bases at V and 6 bases at J; junction bases unmatched: 3. The CDR3 extends over 16 amino acids. Germline V CDR1 and CDR2: SGHTA, FQGNSA. DNA of the CDR3: TGTGCCAGCAGCTTAGCCGGGACAGGGGGCCGCAATGAGCAGTTCTTC. It specifies CASSLAGTGGRNEQFF.

This clonotype was recorded a few times. The gene calls are TRBV21-1 and TRBJ2-7. TRBV21-1 is described as a pseudogene. The CDR3 length is 11 residues. CDR3 region: CASSKVDEQYF. CDR3 coding DNA: TGTGCCAGCAGCAAAGTGGACGAGCAGTACTTC.

This clonotype appeared many times. The gene calls are TRBV5-1 and TRBJ2-7, with a possible D match to TRBD2 (6 bases). The V gene's germline CDR1 is SGHRS and CDR2 YFSETQ. Deletions cut 0 bases from V and 0 bases from J, with 13 bases between. The CDR3 sequence is 16 residues long. In DNA, the CDR3 is TGCGCCAGCAGCTTGGATCGGGAGTTAGTCTCCTACGAGCAGTACTTC. Translation: CASSLDRELVSYEQYF. Based on the CDR3 plus reference TRBV5-1 and TRBJ2-7, the full variable domain is KAGVTQTPRYLIKTRGQQVTLSCSPISGHRSVSWYQQTPGQGLQFLFEYFSETQRNKGNFPGRFSGRQFSNSRSEMNVSTLELGDSALYLCASSLDRELVSYEQYFGPGTRLTVT.

This clonotype was seen a few times. The V call is TRBV2, the J call TRBJ2-7; 8 bases fit TRBD2. The CDR3 consists of 14 residues. The J segment lost 8 bases and the V segment lost 7 bases, leaving 13 bases of the junction unmatched. The germline V gene has CDR1 SNHLY and CDR2 FYNNEI. The CDR3 loop is CASTTGTRSDKQYF. The CDR3, as DNA: TGTGCCAGCACAACCGGGACTAGGTCAGACAAGCAGTACTTC.

V gene TRBV9 combines with J gene TRBJ1-1, with a possible D match to TRBD1 (6 bases). V dropped 3 bases and J dropped 10 bases, with 19 bases sitting between them. The CDR3 length is 14 residues. Germline V gives CDR1 SGDLS, CDR2 YYNGEE. The CDR3, as DNA: TGTGCCAGCAGCGCCGGGCCAACAGGGCTGGGAGCTTTCTTT. Amino acids: CASSAGPTGLGAFF.

This chain links TRBV6-5 with TRBJ1-1; D gene ambiguous. The V end lost 2 bases, the J end lost 1 base, and 11 bases lay between the germline ends. This CDR3 contains 15 residues. Germline CDR1 is MNHEY and CDR2 is SVGAGI. CDR3 DNA sequence: TGTGCCAGCAGTTACGTCGAGGCGGCGAACACTGAAGCTTTCTTT. Amino acid sequence: CASSYVEAANTEAFF.

This clonotype occurred a few times. The chain uses TRBV21-1 and TRBJ2-3; TRBD1 was called by the table and not checked on the DNA. TRBV21-1 is a recognized pseudogene. The CDR3 sequence is 14 residues long. The CDR3 spells CASSRSRMADTQYF. The CDR3 DNA reads TGTGCCAGCAGCCGATCCCGGATGGCAGATACGCAGTATTTT.

This chain uses TRBV5-1 with TRBJ1-5; D gene uncertain. V lost 7 bases and J 0 bases, leaving 14 bases between the germline ends. This CDR3 spans 15 amino acids. CDR1 and CDR2 from the germline V gene are SGHRS and YFSETQ. CDR3 nucleotide sequence: TGCGCCAGCGTCGAGGGCCAGTTTAGCAATCAGCCCCAGCATTTT. This translates into CASVEGQFSNQPQHF.

The chain combines TRBV7-8 with TRBJ2-1; 11 bases agree with TRBD1. Germline V gene lookup returns CDR1 SGHVS and CDR2 FQNEAQ. V lost 2 bases, J lost 5 bases, and 14 bases stayed unmatched. The CDR3 runs 19 residues. Here the CDR3 reads CASSLTQGPWDRGNNEQFF. The CDR3 region has the DNA TGTGCCAGCAGCTTAACTCAGGGTCCTTGGGACAGGGGGAACAATGAGCAGTTCTTC.

This clonotype was counted between two and nine times. The chain links TRBV9 to TRBJ2-1; D gene uncertain. The germline gives CDR1 SGDLS, CDR2 YYNGEE. Trimming removed 4 bases at V and 3 bases at J, with 14 bases between. The CDR3 runs to 15 residues. The CDR3 DNA reads as TGTGCCAGCAGCCCCCCCCGGTTGGACTACAATGAGCAGTTCTTC. Protein sequence: CASSPPRLDYNEQFF.

The chain has TRBV12-3 or TRBV12-4 and TRBJ1-5, with D unclear. Trimming removed 2 bases from V and 2 bases from J, with 10 bases in between. The CDR3 contains 15 residues. The CDR3 sequence: CASSLLLEGNQPQHF. CDR3 in DNA: TGTGCCAGCAGTTTACTCTTGGAGGGCAATCAGCCCCAGCATTTT.

This clonotype was seen a handful of times. The chain employs TRBV11-1 and TRBJ2-1; TRBD2 matches 8 bases. Per germline, CDR1 SGHAT and CDR2 FQDESV (reference sequence). V dropped 5 bases and J dropped 0; count of bases not matched to a gene: 12. This CDR3 spans 18 amino acids. The CDR3 sequence is CASSPYGTSGSSYNEQFF. The DNA of the CDR3 is TGTGCCAGCAGCCCCTACGGGACTAGTGGAAGCTCCTACAATGAGCAGTTCTTC.

This sequence joins TRBV20-1 and TRBJ1-5; D unresolved. CDR3 length: 16 amino acids. Germline CDR1 reads DFQATT; CDR2 reads SNEGSKA (reference sequence). The germline V and J ends were trimmed by 3 bases and 15 bases, with 30 bases remaining between them. CDR3: CSARTTYATYIISPHF. The CDR3 DNA reads TGCAGTGCTAGGACTACATACGCGACATACATTATATCGCCGCATTTT.

The V and J genes are TRBV5-6 and TRBJ1-6, with D unresolved. Germline-derived CDR1 and CDR2 are SGHDT and YYEEEE. The CDR3 spans 14 residues. The V end lost 1 base, the J end lost 7 bases, and 9 bases lay between the germline ends. Here the CDR3 reads CASSLSGINSPLHF. Here the CDR3 DNA reads TGTGCCAGCAGCTTGTCAGGAATAAATTCACCCCTCCACTTT.

This clonotype was detected a few times. The rearrangement links TRBV7-6 to TRBJ2-3; D is possibly TRBD1 (5 bases). This CDR3 spans 17 amino acids. Germline V CDR1 and CDR2: SGHVS, FNYEAQ. The V and J ends lost 2 bases and 1 base respectively, with 16 bases between them. In DNA, the CDR3 is TGTGCCAGCAGCTTATCGGCGGACATGATGGGCACAGATACGCAGTATTTT. Translated: CASSLSADMMGTDTQYF.

This rearrangement joins TRBV14 to TRBJ2-1; 8 nucleotides line up with TRBD2. CDR1 is SGHDN and CDR2 is FVKESK in the germline V gene. The CDR3 spans 14 residues. Trimming cost V 5 bases and J 11 bases; bases outside gene matches: 11. CDR3 amino acids: CASSGGLEPLQQFF. The CDR3 bases are TGTGCCAGCAGCGGGGGACTAGAGCCCCTCCAGCAGTTCTTC.